Listed here are 16 T cell receptor beta chains from one sample, sequenced in a study of CD8 T cells in ankylosing spondylitis. Whole-study findings and limits: A TCR beta motif of seven or eight highly homologous variants appeared characteristic of ankylosing spondylitis blood.

TCRdb passed the 5' RACE reads through MiXCR, listing each CDR3 protein once. The sample has 350,000 or so distinct CDR3 sequences; less than 9.5% are singletons. No antigen has been identified for these receptors. Sequenced material: blood, either unsorted or a sorted T cell fraction (not recorded which). These receptors originate from a male donor with ankylosing spondylitis.

This clonotype came up a few times. The chain carries TRBV19 and TRBJ2-7, with D possibly TRBD1 on 6 matching bases. The CDR3 has 15 residues. Germline assignment: CDR1 LNHDA and CDR2 SQIVND (reference sequence). Trimming removed 6 bases from V and 2 bases from J, with 17 bases in between. The CDR3 nucleotides read TGTGCCAGTAGCAACTTCCGGGACACGGCCTACGAGCAGTACTTC. It specifies CASSNFRDTAYEQYF. The variable domain in full, with the rest retrieved from reference TRBV19 and TRBJ2-7, is DGGITQSPKYLFRKEGQNVTLSCEQNLNHDAMYWYRQDPGQGLRLIYYSQIVNDFQKGDIAEGYSVSREKKESFPLTVTSAQKNPTAFYLCASSNFRDTAYEQYFGPGTRLTVT.

The chain recombines TRBV12-3 or TRBV12-4 with TRBJ2-2; a possible D gene is TRBD2 (6 bases). The CDR3 spans 16 residues. Trimming cost V 3 bases and J 3 bases, with 14 bases left between them. CDR3 region: CASSLFAPGDTGELFF. CDR3 DNA sequence: TGTGCCAGCAGTTTGTTCGCCCCGGGGGACACCGGGGAGCTGTTTTTT.

The chain carries TRBV9 and TRBJ2-7, with D unclear. Germline V gene lookup returns CDR1 SGDLS and CDR2 YYNGEE. The CDR3 is 14 residues long. The germline V and J ends were trimmed by 4 bases and 2 bases, with 13 bases remaining between them. This chain's CDR3 is CASSTMDRAYEQYF. The DNA for the CDR3 is TGTGCCAGCAGCACCATGGACCGAGCCTACGAGCAGTACTTC.

This clonotype was seen at least ten times. This rearrangement joins TRBV28 to TRBJ2-1; D is tentatively TRBD1 or TRBD2 (5 bases each). This CDR3 is built from 15 residues. The ends were cut back, 2 bases at V and 5 bases at J, with 13 bases in the middle. Germline CDR1 reads MDHEN; CDR2 reads SYDVKM. CDR3 DNA sequence: TGTGCCAGCAGTTTACCGGGACGGAGAAACAATGAGCAGTTCTTC. This translates into CASSLPGRRNNEQFF.

This clonotype was picked up many times. The gene calls are TRBV28 and TRBJ1-1, with D unclear. This CDR3 contains 14 residues. V was shortened by 4 bases and J by 8 bases, with 17 bases between the two germline ends. Germline V gene data show CDR1 as MDHEN and CDR2 as SYDVKM. DNA for the CDR3: TGTGCCAGCAGTTCCCCGGGCAGAATTTCCGAAGCTTTCTTT. Translation gives CASSSPGRISEAFF.

V and J are TRBV7-2 and TRBJ1-5, with 8 bases lining up with TRBD1. The CDR3 has 14 amino acids. The ends lost 5 bases at V and 7 bases at J; junction bases unmatched: 7. In germline, CDR1 is SGHTA, CDR2 FQGNSA. CDR3: CASSTRQGSQPQHF. The CDR3 nucleotides are TGTGCCAGCAGCACCCGACAGGGGTCCCAGCCCCAGCATTTT.

The V and J genes are TRBV28 and TRBJ2-7; 8 bases align to TRBD2. Germline assignment: CDR1 MDHEN and CDR2 SYDVKM. Trimming removed 5 bases from V and 6 bases from J; junction bases left unmatched: 3. CDR3 length equals 12 residues. The CDR3 nucleotides are TGTGCCAGCAGTGAGCGGGAGTTCGAGCAGTACTTC. Amino acid sequence: CASSEREFEQYF.

The rearrangement joins TRBV2 to TRBJ2-5; D uncertain. This CDR3 region has 12 residues. Germline V gene sequence: CDR1 SNHLY, CDR2 FYNNEI. Trimming cost V 11 bases and J 5 bases, with 15 bases left between them. The CDR3, as DNA: TGTGCCCTCCAACCGAGTAAGGAGACCCAGTACTTC. Translation gives CALQPSKETQYF.

This chain joins TRBV29-1 and TRBJ1-6; TRBD1 aligns across 7 bases. CDR3 length: 13 amino acids. The germline V gene encodes CDR1 SQVTM and CDR2 ANQGSEA. Germline trimming cut 5 bases from V and 10 bases from J; bases unmatched to any gene: 8. The CDR3 spells CSVSGTAGSPLHF. The CDR3 DNA reads TGCAGCGTTTCCGGGACAGCAGGATCACCCCTCCACTTT.

In DNA, the CDR3 is TGTGCCAGCTTCCCAAGTGGGCTAGCGGGAGGGCACGAGCAGTACTTC. Its translation is CASFPSGLAGGHEQYF. The chain has TRBV6-1 and TRBJ2-7; TRBD2 aligns across 12 bases. Trimming took 8 bases from V and 5 from J; bases not matched to a gene: 13. Germline V gene data show CDR1 as MNHNS and CDR2 as SASEGT. This CDR3 contains 16 residues.

This clonotype occurred many times. The genes are TRBV29-1 and TRBJ2-7; D not certain. The germline V gene encodes CDR1 SQVTM and CDR2 ANQGSEA. This CDR3 comprises 12 residues. The ends were cut back, 1 base at V and 3 bases at J, with 7 bases in the middle. The CDR3 DNA sequence: TGCAGCGTTGAAGTGACTCACTACGAGCAGTACTTC. Amino acid sequence: CSVEVTHYEQYF.

This clonotype has only a few counts. CDR3 residues: CASSPIAGGTYEQYF. The CDR3 DNA is TGTGCCAGCAGCCCAATTGCGGGAGGCACCTACGAGCAGTACTTC. This chain uses TRBV5-6 with TRBJ2-7; 8 bases match TRBD2. Germline CDR1 SGHDT, CDR2 YYEEEE. After removal of 4 bases from V and 2 bases from J, the junction contained 8 bases not matched to a gene. This CDR3 has 15 residues.

The J gene is TRBJ1-1, the V gene TRBV29-1, with D possibly matching TRBD1 (6 bases). This CDR3 comprises 13 residues. V shed 7 bases and J shed 1 base, with 13 bases lying between them. CDR1 is SQVTM and CDR2 is ANQGSEA in the germline V gene. The DNA of the CDR3 is TGCAGCGCCCCAGGGGTCGCGAACACTGAAGCTTTCTTT. Its protein product is CSAPGVANTEAFF.

The sample holds many counts of this clonotype. This chain joins TRBV24-1 and TRBJ2-1; weak D call: TRBD2 (6 bases). Looked up from germline, CDR1 is KGHDR and CDR2 is SFDVKD. With 5 bases removed from V and 9 bases from J, the gap between germline ends came to 13 bases. CDR3 size: 13 residues. This CDR3 reads CATSGWTNREQFF. The CDR3 DNA sequence: TGTGCCACCAGTGGCTGGACTAATCGTGAGCAGTTCTTC.

The chain has TRBV6-2 or TRBV6-3 and TRBJ1-1, with a possible D match to TRBD1 (5 bases). The CDR3 is 15 residues long. With 2 bases removed from V and 3 bases from J, the gap between germline ends came to 13 bases. Looked up from germline, CDR1 is MNHEY and CDR2 is SVGEGT. In nucleotides, the CDR3 is TGTGCCAGCAGTTACAGGGGACTCCGGGACACTGAAGCTTTCTTT. Its translation is CASSYRGLRDTEAFF.

The sample holds many counts of this clonotype. The chain uses TRBV18 and TRBJ2-1; weak D call: TRBD2 (6 bases). CDR1 is KGHSH, CDR2 LQKENI, per germline. The CDR3 sequence is 15 residues long. V was clipped by 6 bases and J by 1 base, with 13 bases between them. The CDR3 protein is CASSQEGLSYNEQFF. In nucleotides, the CDR3 is TGTGCCAGCTCGCAAGAGGGACTTTCCTACAATGAGCAGTTCTTC.